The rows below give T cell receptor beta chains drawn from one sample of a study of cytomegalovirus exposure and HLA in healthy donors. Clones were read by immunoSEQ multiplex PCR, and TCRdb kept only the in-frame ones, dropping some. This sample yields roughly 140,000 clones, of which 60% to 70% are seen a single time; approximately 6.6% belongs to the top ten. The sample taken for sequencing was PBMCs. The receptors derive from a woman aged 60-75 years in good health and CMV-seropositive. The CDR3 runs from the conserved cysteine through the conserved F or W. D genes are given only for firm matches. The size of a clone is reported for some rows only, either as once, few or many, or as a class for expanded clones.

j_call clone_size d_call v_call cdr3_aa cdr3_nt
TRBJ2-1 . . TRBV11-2 CASSGPRSGVWQFF TGTGCCAGCAGCGGACCCCGGTCGGGGGTGTGGCAGTTCTTC
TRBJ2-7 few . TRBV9 CASSVEEGTYEQYF TGTGCCAGCAGCGTAGAGGAGGGTACCTACGAGCAGTACTTC
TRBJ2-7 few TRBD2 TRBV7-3 CASSFGTSGPYEQYF TGTGCCAGCAGCTTTGGGACTAGCGGCCCCTACGAGCAGTACTTC
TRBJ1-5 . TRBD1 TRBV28 CASSLALRDRGDQPQHF TGTGCCAGCAGTTTAGCACTAAGGGACAGGGGAGATCAGCCCCAGCATTTT
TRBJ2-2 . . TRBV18 CASSPGATGELFF TGTGCCAGCTCACCGGGGGCCACCGGGGAGCTGTTTTTT
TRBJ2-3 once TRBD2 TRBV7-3 CASSGGVTDTQYF TGTGCCAGCAGCGGGGGGGTCACAGATACGCAGTATTTT
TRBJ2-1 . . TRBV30 CAWNDQGRNEQFF TGTGCCTGGAACGACCAGGGAAGGAATGAGCAGTTCTTC
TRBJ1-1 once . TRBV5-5 CASSILQGLKNTEAFF TGTGCCAGCAGCATACTACAGGGTCTAAAGAACACTGAAGCTTTCTTT
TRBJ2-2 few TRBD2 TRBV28 CASSSGLAGVTGELFF TGTGCCAGCAGCTCCGGACTAGCGGGAGTCACCGGGGAGCTGTTTTTT
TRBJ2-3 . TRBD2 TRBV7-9 CASSLPTSGSTDTQYF TGTGCCAGCAGCTTACCGACTAGCGGGAGCACGGATACGCAGTATTTT
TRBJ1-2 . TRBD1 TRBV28 CASSFTDRAKGDGYTF TGTGCCAGCAGCTTTACGGACAGGGCAAAGGGAGATGGCTACACCTTC
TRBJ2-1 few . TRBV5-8 CASSLGQSSYNEQFF TGTGCCAGCAGCCTCGGACAGAGCTCCTACAATGAGCAGTTCTTC
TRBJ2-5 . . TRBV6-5 CASSYVGVSETQYF TGTGCCAGCAGTTACGTCGGAGTCTCAGAGACCCAGTACTTC
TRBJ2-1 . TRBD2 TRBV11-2 CASSSGTSGSYNEQFF TGTGCCAGCAGCTCGGGGACTAGCGGCTCCTACAATGAGCAGTTCTTC
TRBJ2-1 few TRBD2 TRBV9 CASSPSLAGMEFF TGTGCCAGCAGCCCATCTCTAGCGGGAATGGAGTTCTTC
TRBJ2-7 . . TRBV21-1 CASSFPRDKTYEQYF TGTGCCAGCAGCTTCCCCCGGGACAAGACCTACGAGCAGTACTTC
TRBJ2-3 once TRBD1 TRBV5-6 CASSSRTGGRPDTQYF TGTGCCAGCAGCTCCCGGACAGGGGGCAGACCAGATACGCAGTATTTT